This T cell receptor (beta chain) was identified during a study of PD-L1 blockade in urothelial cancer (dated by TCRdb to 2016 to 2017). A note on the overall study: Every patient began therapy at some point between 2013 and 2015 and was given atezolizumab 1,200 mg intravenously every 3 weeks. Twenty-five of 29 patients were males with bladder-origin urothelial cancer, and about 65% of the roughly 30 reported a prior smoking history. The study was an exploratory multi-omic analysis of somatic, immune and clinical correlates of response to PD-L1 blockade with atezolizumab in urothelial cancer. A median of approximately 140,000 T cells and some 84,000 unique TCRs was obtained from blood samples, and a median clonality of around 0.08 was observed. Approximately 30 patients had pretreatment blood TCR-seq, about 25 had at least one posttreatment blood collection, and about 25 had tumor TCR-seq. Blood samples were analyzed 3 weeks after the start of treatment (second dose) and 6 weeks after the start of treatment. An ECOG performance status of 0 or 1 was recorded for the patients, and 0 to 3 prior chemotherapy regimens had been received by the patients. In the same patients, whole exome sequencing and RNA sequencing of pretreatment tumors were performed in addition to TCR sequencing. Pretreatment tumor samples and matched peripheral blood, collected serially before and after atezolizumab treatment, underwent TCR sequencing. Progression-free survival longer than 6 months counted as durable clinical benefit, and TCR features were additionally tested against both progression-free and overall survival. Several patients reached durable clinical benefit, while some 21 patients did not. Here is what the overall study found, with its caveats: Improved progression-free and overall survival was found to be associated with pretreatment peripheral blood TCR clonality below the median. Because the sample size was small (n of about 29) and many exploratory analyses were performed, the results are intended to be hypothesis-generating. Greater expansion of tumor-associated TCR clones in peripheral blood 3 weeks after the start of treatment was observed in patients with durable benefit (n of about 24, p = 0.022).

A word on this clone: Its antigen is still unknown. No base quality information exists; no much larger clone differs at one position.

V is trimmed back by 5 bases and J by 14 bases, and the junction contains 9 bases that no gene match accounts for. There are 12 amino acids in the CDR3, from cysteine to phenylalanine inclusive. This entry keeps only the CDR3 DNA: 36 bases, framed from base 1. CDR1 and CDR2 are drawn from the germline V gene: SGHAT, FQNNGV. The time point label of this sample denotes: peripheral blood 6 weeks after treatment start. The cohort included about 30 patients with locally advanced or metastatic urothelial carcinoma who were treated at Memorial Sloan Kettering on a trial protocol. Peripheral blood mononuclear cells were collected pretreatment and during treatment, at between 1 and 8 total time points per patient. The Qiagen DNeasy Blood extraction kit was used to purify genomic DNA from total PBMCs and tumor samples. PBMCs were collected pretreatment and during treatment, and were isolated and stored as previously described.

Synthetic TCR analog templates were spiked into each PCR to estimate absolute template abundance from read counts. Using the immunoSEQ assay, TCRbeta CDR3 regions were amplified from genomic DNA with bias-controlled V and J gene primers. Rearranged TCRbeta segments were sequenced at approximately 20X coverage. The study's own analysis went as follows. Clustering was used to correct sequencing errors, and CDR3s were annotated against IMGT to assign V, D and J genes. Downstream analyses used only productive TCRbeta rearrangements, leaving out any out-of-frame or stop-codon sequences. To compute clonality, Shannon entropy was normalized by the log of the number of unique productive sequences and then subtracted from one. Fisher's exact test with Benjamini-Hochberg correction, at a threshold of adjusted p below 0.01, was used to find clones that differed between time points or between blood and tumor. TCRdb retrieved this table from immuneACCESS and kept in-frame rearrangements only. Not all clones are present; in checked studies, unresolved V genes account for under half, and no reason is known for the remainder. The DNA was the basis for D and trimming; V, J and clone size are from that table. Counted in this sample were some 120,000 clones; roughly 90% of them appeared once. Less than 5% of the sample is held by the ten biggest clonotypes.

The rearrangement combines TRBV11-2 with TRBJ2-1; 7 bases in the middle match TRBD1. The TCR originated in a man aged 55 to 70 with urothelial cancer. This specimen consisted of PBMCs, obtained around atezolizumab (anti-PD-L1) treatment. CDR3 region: CASSQGGPGKFF. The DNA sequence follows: TGTGCCAGCAGCCAAGGGGGCCCTGGGAAGTTCTTC.